This is a list of T cell receptor beta chains from one sample in a study of blood T cell repertoires in COVID-19. This table comes from immunoSEQ multiplex PCR, and its TCRdb copy is limited to in-frame clones, with some not included. The sample comprises around 70,000 clones, more than 80% of which are singletons, and approximately 4.4% rests with the top ten. What was sequenced was peripheral blood. All receptors come from a woman older than 75 with active or convalescent COVID-19. The CDR3 runs from the conserved cysteine through the conserved F or W. D genes are given only for firm matches. For some rows the clone size is stated as once, few or many, or as a class when expanded; others skip it.

>-|TRBJ2-1|TRBV18|-
TGTGCCAGCTCACCATCTAGAGGATCCGATGAGCAGTTCTTC
CASSPSRGSDEQFF
>-|TRBJ2-2|TRBV24-1|-
TGTGCCACCAGTGATCCAACCGTTCCAGACGGGGAGCTGTTTTTT
CATSDPTVPDGELFF
>-|TRBJ2-1|TRBV4-1|-
TGCGCCAGCAGCCGCCTGGGAGCGATCTCCTACAATGAGCAGTTCTTC
CASSRLGAISYNEQFF
>few|TRBJ2-7|TRBV20-1|-
TGCAGTGCTAGTCTGGCGGGGGCAAAGTACTTC
CSASLAGAKYF
>-|TRBJ2-5|TRBV19|TRBD1
TGTGCCAGTAGTACCGGACAGGACCTTCAAGAGACCCAGTACTTC
CASSTGQDLQETQYF
>-|TRBJ2-5|TRBV11-3|-
TGTGCCAGCACCCACCCCGGGACCCGGGGGGAGACCCAGTACTTC
CASTHPGTRGETQYF
>-|TRBJ2-7|TRBV19|TRBD1
TGTGCCAGTAGTATCCGAATAAACAGGGGGGTAACTAACGAGCAGTACTTC
CASSIRINRGVTNEQYF
>-|TRBJ2-7|TRBV5-4|TRBD2
TGTGCCAGCACCATCGATTGGGGGGGTGAGCAGTACTTC
CASTIDWGGEQYF
>once|TRBJ2-3|TRBV10-1|TRBD1
TGCGCCAGCAGGGATGGACAGGGCGGAACAGATACGCAGTATTTT
CASRDGQGGTDTQYF
>-|TRBJ2-3|TRBV6-2/TRBV6-3|-
TGTGCCAGCAGTCCCCCCCCGCCCGGGGAGTATTTT
CASSPPPPGEYF
>few|TRBJ2-7|TRBV7-8|TRBD2
TGTGCCAGCAGCTTACCTGGGTTTGGGACTAGCGGGAGGGCCGTAGACTACGAGCAGTACTTC
CASSLPGFGTSGRAVDYEQYF
>-|TRBJ2-1|TRBV2|TRBD2
TGTGCCAGCAGTAAGACTAGCCTCTACAATGAGCAGTTCTTC
CASSKTSLYNEQFF
>-|TRBJ2-1|TRBV28|TRBD2
TGTGCCAGCAGTCCAGGGACTAGCGGCCACAATGAGCAGTTCTTC
CASSPGTSGHNEQFF
>few|TRBJ2-3|TRBV7-3|-
TGTGCCACGAGCCTAGGTACGCAGTATTTT
CATSLGTQYF
>few|TRBJ1-3|TRBV6-5|TRBD1
TGTGCCAGCAGTTACTCGGGACAGGGGGCTGGAAACACCATATATTTT
CASSYSGQGAGNTIYF
>-|TRBJ2-3|TRBV28|-
TGTGCCAGCAGTCATTATCCCCCTAGACAGGCTACGCAGTATTTT
CASSHYPPRQATQYF
>-|TRBJ2-1|TRBV4-1|TRBD1
TGCGCCAGCAGCCACACCGGGACAGGGGGTGTCGATGAGCAGTTCTTC
CASSHTGTGGVDEQFF
>-|TRBJ2-1|TRBV11-3|TRBD2
TGTGCCAGCAGCCGACCACTAGCGGGAGATGATGAGCAGTTCTTC
CASSRPLAGDDEQFF
>-|TRBJ2-2|TRBV27|TRBD2
TGTGCCAGCAGTACTGACCCCGGACTAGCGGTATCCGGGGAGCTGTTTTTT
CASSTDPGLAVSGELFF
>-|TRBJ2-5|TRBV10-3|-
TGTGCCATCAGTGAGTCGATCGGGGGAGGTGAGACCCAGTACTTC
CAISESIGGGETQYF
>few|TRBJ1-5|TRBV21-1|-
TGTGCCAGCAGCAAAGTCAGGGGAAGTCAGCCCCAGCATTTT
CASSKVRGSQPQHF
>-|TRBJ2-1|TRBV21-1|-
TGTGCCAGCAGCAATCCCCAGGTGGGTCCAGCGGGAGAGGGCCCCCACAATGAGCAGTTCTTC
CASSNPQVGPAGEGPHNEQFF
>-|TRBJ1-6|TRBV9|-
TGTGCCAGCAGCGGGCGGAGTACGAATAATTCACCCCTCCACTTT
CASSGRSTNNSPLHF
>-|TRBJ2-3|TRBV29-1|TRBD1
TGCAGCGTTGCCTCATGGGACAGACCAGCCGAGTCAGATACGCAGTATTTT
CSVASWDRPAESDTQYF
>-|TRBJ1-1|TRBV7-9|TRBD1
TGTGCCAGCAGCCCAGGGACAGGGTTCGACACTGAAGCTTTCTTT
CASSPGTGFDTEAFF
>few|TRBJ1-2|TRBV27|-
TGTGCCAGCAGTTCCAGCGGGACCCCCGGGAAATACACCTTC
CASSSSGTPGKYTF
>-|TRBJ2-7|TRBV28|TRBD1
TGTGCCAGCACCTTAACGTTACCGACAGGGTATGCTTCATACGAGCAGTACTTC
CASTLTLPTGYASYEQYF
>once|TRBJ1-2|TRBV2|-
TGTGCCAGCATCGGCGGTGGCTACACCTTC
CASIGGGYTF
>-|TRBJ2-7|TRBV12-3/TRBV12-4|-
TGTGCCAGCAGCCCCGGCGGGGCCTACGAGCAGTACTTC
CASSPGGAYEQYF
>-|TRBJ1-5|TRBV6-2/TRBV6-3|TRBD1
TGTGCCAGCAGTTCCTCAGGGGGGGTGATTCAGCCCCAGCATTTT
CASSSSGGVIQPQHF
>-|TRBJ2-7|TRBV11-1|TRBD1
TGTGCCAGCAGCTTAGAGGACAGGAGCTACGAGCAGTACTTC
CASSLEDRSYEQYF
>once|TRBJ2-1|TRBV6-5|TRBD2
TGTGCCAGCACCAGACTAGCGGGGGGGCTCTATGAGCAGTTCTTC
CASTRLAGGLYEQFF
>-|TRBJ2-7|TRBV5-1|TRBD2
TGCGCCAGCAGCCCCATCGACACCGGGACTAGCGGTGGCAAGCAGTACTTC
CASSPIDTGTSGGKQYF
>-|TRBJ1-6|TRBV4-3|-
TGCGCCAGCAGCCAAGATATAATGGGCAGGGGTGGTTCACCCCTCCACTTT
CASSQDIMGRGGSPLHF
>-|TRBJ1-5|TRBV2|-
TGTGCCAGCAGTGAAGGGTTGGACAGTCAAAATTATAGCAATCAGCCCCAGCATTTT
CASSEGLDSQNYSNQPQHF
>-|TRBJ2-5|TRBV2|-
TGTGCCTCGACCAGGGGACACGAGACCCAGTACTTC
CASTRGHETQYF
>-|TRBJ2-5|TRBV11-3|-
TGTGCCAGCAGCCAAGGGGGGGATTCTAAAGAGACCCAGTACTTC
CASSQGGDSKETQYF
>once|TRBJ2-7|TRBV7-2|TRBD2
TGTGCCAGCAGCTTGGGTAGCGGGGGGGCCGTTGGCGAGCAGTACTTC
CASSLGSGGAVGEQYF
>-|TRBJ1-6|TRBV18|TRBD1
TGTGCCAGCTCACAAGACAGGGGGAATTCACCCCTCCACTTT
CASSQDRGNSPLHF
>-|TRBJ2-7|TRBV11-3|TRBD1
TGTGCCAGCAGCATCGTACAGGGGGCCGACGAGCAGTACTTC
CASSIVQGADEQYF
>-|TRBJ2-5|TRBV11-2|TRBD1
TGTGCCAGCAGCATTGACAGGGGCCAAGAGACCCAGTACTTC
CASSIDRGQETQYF
>-|TRBJ1-4|TRBV27|-
TGTGCCAGCAGTTTAGGACTCGGTAGAAAACTGTTTTTT
CASSLGLGRKLFF
>-|TRBJ1-1|TRBV3-1/TRBV3-2|TRBD1
TGTGCCAGCAGCCGCAGCGAAACAGGGGGCAGAGCTTTCTTT
CASSRSETGGRAFF
>once|TRBJ2-1|TRBV3-1/TRBV3-2|TRBD2
TGTGCCAGCAGCCAAGATTTCGGACTAGCGGGGACCTTTGGGAACAAAGAGCAGTTCTTC
CASSQDFGLAGTFGNKEQFF
>-|TRBJ2-3|TRBV10-3|-
TGTGCCATCAGTGGAGGTGGTCTTGGGGATACGCAGTATTTT
CAISGGGLGDTQYF
>few|TRBJ1-2|TRBV2|TRBD1
TGTGCCAGCAGGCTTGACAGGGACAACTATGGCTACACCTTC
CASRLDRDNYGYTF
>-|TRBJ1-4|TRBV6-5|-
TGTGCCAGCAGAGGACAACGGAATGAAAAACTGTTTTTT
CASRGQRNEKLFF
>-|TRBJ2-4|TRBV6-2/TRBV6-3|TRBD2
TGTGCCAGCAGTCCCTCTCCCAGCGGGGGCGGAAACATTCAGTACTTC
CASSPSPSGGGNIQYF
>-|TRBJ2-5|TRBV27|-
TGTGCCAGCAGTCCGACAGTACAAGAGACCCAGTACTTC
CASSPTVQETQYF
>few|TRBJ1-4|TRBV2|TRBD1
TGTGCCAGCAGTATCAGGGGGCGAGATGGTGAAAAACTGTTTTTT
CASSIRGRDGEKLFF
>-|TRBJ1-5|TRBV5-1|TRBD1
TGCGCCAGCAGCTTGACGGGACAGGATCGTTCGCCCCAGCATTTT
CASSLTGQDRSPQHF
>-|TRBJ2-3|TRBV20-1|TRBD2
TGCAGTGCTAGTTTTTTCGCGGGGGGAACCACAGATACGCAGTATTTT
CSASFFAGGTTDTQYF
>-|TRBJ1-1|TRBV5-1|-
TGCGCCAGCAGCTTATCGACAGGCAATGAAGCTTTCTTT
CASSLSTGNEAFF
>-|TRBJ1-1|TRBV5-1|-
TGCGCCAGCAGCTTGGGTTTCAGGGGTTTGAACACTGAAGCTTTCTTT
CASSLGFRGLNTEAFF
>-|TRBJ1-3|TRBV30|-
TGTGCCTGGAACGCGGGGGGTTCTGGAAACACCATATATTTT
CAWNAGGSGNTIYF
>-|TRBJ1-4|TRBV19|TRBD1
TGTGCCAGTACCCCTAACAGGGGAAATAATGAAAAACTGTTTTTT
CASTPNRGNNEKLFF
>-|TRBJ2-1|TRBV18|TRBD1
TGTGCCAGCTCCCCCTGGGGGACAGGGGGCAACAATGAGCAGTTCTTC
CASSPWGTGGNNEQFF
>-|TRBJ1-3|TRBV14|-
TGTGCCAGCAGCCAGAACCGAACTGAGGAGACAGGCTCTGGAAACACCATATATTTT
CASSQNRTEETGSGNTIYF
>-|TRBJ2-3|TRBV5-4|-
TGTGCCAGCAGCTCTCCTCTAGCGTCCTGGGGCACAGATACGCAGTATTTT
CASSSPLASWGTDTQYF
>-|TRBJ2-7|TRBV6-1|TRBD2
TGTGCCAGCAGTGAAGCTCGGACTAGCGGGAGTTACGAGCAGTACTTC
CASSEARTSGSYEQYF